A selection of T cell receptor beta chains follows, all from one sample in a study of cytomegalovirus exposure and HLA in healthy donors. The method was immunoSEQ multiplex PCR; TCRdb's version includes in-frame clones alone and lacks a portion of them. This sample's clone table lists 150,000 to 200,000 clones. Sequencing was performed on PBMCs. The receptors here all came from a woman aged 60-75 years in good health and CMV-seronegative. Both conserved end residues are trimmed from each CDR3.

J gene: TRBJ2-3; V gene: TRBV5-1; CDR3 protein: ASSFGLASTDTQY
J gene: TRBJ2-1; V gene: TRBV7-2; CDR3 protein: ASSYPNSRVSLSYNEQF
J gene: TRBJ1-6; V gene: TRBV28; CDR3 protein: ASSLFRGTGDSPLH
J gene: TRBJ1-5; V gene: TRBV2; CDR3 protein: ASSVLGGSNQPQH
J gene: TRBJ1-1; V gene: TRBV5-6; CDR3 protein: ASSLADLRDMNTEAF
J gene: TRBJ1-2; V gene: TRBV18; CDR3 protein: ASSPLTLKEDGYT
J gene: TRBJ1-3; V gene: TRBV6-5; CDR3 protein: ASSYRGTGNTIY
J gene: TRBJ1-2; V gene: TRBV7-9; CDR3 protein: ASSSSTLRGRNYGYT
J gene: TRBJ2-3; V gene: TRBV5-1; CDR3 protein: ASTPTGLGTDTQY
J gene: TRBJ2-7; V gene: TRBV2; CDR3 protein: ASSEDRASYEQY
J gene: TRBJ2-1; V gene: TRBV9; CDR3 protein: ASSVGGTTYNEQF
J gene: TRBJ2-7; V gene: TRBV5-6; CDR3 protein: ASSHGTDHYEQY
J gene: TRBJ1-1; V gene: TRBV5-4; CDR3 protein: ASSSGVMNTEAF
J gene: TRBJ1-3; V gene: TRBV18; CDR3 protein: ASSPLAVTSGNTIY
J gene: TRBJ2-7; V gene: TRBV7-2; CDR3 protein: ASSLRRGGYEQY
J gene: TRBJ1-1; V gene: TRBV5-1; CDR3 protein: ASTKGENTEAF
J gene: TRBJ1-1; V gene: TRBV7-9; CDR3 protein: ASSYTGGRTEAF
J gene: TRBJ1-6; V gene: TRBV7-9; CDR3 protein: ASSPPGQFNSPLH
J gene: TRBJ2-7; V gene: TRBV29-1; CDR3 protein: SVEVLPGGDYEQY
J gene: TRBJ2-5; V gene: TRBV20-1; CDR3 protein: SASREETQY
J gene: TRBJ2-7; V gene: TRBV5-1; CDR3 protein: ASSLGQGARFRPYEQY
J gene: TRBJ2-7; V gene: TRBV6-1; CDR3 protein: ASSGGQGTYEQY
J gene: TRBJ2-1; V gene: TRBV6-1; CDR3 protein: ASSGGGTSASYNEQF
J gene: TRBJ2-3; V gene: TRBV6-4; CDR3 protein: ASSKELAATDTQY
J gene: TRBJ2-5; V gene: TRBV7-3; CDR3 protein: ASSLSAGGQETQY
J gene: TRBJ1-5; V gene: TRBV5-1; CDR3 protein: ASSLGHPNQPQH
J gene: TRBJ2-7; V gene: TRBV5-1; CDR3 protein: ASSLGTGGSIEGYEQY
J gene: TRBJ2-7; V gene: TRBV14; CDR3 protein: ASSLPHGTQPFEQY
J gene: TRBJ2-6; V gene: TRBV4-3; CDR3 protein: ASSRERGNSGANVLT
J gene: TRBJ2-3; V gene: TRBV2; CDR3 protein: ASRGQGRNGDTQY
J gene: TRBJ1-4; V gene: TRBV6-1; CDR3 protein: ASSPWTGASEKLF
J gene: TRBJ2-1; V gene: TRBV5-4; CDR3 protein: ASSLLGTSTYNEQF
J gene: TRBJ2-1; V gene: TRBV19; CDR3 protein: ASSIRRDQRL
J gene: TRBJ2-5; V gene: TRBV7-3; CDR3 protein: ASSFPVEGGPQETQY
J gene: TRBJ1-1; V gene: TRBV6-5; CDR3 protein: ASEFGEEAF
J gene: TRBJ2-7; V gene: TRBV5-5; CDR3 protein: ASSFGTSHEQY
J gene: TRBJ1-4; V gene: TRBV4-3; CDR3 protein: ASSQGAQAQGDEKLF
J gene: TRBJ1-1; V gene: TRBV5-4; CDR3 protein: ASSADLNTEAF
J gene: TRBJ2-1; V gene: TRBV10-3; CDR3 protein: AISEPENNEQF
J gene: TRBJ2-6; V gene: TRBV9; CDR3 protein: ASSVAAGRSGANVLT
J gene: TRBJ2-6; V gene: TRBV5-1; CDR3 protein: ASSTRPTGQGSGANVLT